This paragraph covers one T cell receptor (beta chain) sequence. This study enrolled people aged about 18 to 90 from approximately 24 US geographic areas. This sample is drawn from a study of blood T cell repertoires in COVID-19. Germline assignment: CDR1 SGHAT and CDR2 FQNNGV. The CDR3 has 13 residues. Trimming stripped 1 base from V and 8 bases from J, with 8 bases between. Clones were read by immunoSEQ multiplex PCR, and TCRdb kept only the in-frame ones, dropping some. Found here are 260,000 or so clones, over 80% of them singletons; the top ten hold 2% to 3%. Sequencing was carried out using PBMCs or T cells enriched from blood (not recorded which). This receptor was obtained from a woman aged 25 to 39 with acute COVID-19. The chain links TRBV11-2 to TRBJ1-4; D is unresolved. The chain's CDR3 is CASSLGNMEKLFF. The CDR3 DNA follows: TGTGCCAGCAGCTTAGGTAATATGGAAAAACTGTTTTTT.